The 5 T cell receptor beta chains given below trace back to one sample, sequenced in a study of CD4 and CD8 cells across lung adenocarcinoma regions. TCRdb re-derived calls from the PCR reads in MiXCR, one entry per CDR3 protein. The repertoire includes some 20,000 distinct CDR3 sequences, 46% of them detected once, and around 19% sits in the top ten. The specimen sequenced was CD4+ T cells from the margin of a lung tumor. All receptors come from a male donor with lung adenocarcinoma. The CD4 and CD8 labels of this study may be unreliable.

In regard to this clonotype: One end of the junction fails to match germline, which may point to a read error. The genes are TRBV10-2 and TRBJ2-4, with D perhaps matching TRBD1 or TRBD2 (5 bases each). This CDR3 has 14 amino acids. The germline gives CDR1 WSHSY, CDR2 SAAADI. The chain's CDR3 is CGSTGLGAKDIQYF. CDR3 nucleotide sequence: TGCGGCAGCACGGGGCTGGGAGCCAAAGACATTCAGTACTTC.

The chain employs TRBV12-3 or TRBV12-4 and TRBJ2-3, with D possibly called TRBD1 or TRBD2 (7 bases each). This CDR3 has 14 residues. CDR3 nucleotide sequence: TGTGGCGGCAGGGGGGGGTGCGCCAAAAACATGCAGTATTTT. Residues: CGGRGGCAKNMQYF.

This clonotype appeared once. The rearrangement joins TRBV6-1 to TRBJ2-1; a weak D match, TRBD2 (6 bases). The end of the DNA fits TRBJ2-5 better, so the J call may be wrong. This CDR3 has 16 amino acids. Germline assignment: CDR1 MNHNS and CDR2 SASEGT. The CDR3 nucleotides read TGTGCCAGCAGACAAACCCCCGCTAGCGCGTCAGAGACCCAGTACTTC. Its protein is CASRQTPASASETQYF.

This chain joins TRBV10-1 and TRBJ2-5; weak D call: TRBD2 (6 bases). There are 10 residues in the CDR3. Germline V gives CDR1 WNHNN, CDR2 SYGVQD (reference sequence). Trimming shortened V by 8 bases and J by 6 bases, and 7 bases separated the two germline ends. The CDR3 loop is CASGGKTQYF. In nucleotides, the CDR3 is TGCGCCAGCGGAGGGAAGACCCAGTACTTC.

This clonotype was counted a few times. The chain joins TRBV30 to TRBJ2-5, with 8 bases fitting TRBD1. CDR3 length: 12 amino acids. CDR1 is GTSNPN and CDR2 is SVGIG in the germline V gene (reference sequence). V shed 1 base and J 5 bases; nucleotides not matched to a gene: 0. In DNA, the CDR3 is TGTGCCTGGAGTGGACAGGGGGAGACCCAGTACTTC. It translates to CAWSGQGETQYF.